Below are 3 T cell receptor beta chains sequenced from a single sample in a study of cytomegalovirus exposure and HLA in healthy donors. Generated by immunoSEQ multiplex PCR, the TCRdb table keeps only in-frame clones and is missing some. This sample has some 120,000 clones, with about 87% found just once. Material for sequencing was PBMCs. The origin of the receptors is a woman in her late teens or twenties in good health and CMV-seronegative.

The gene calls are TRBV5-1 and TRBJ2-1; D call uncertain. V shed 6 bases and J shed 8 bases, with 18 bases lying between them. The CDR3 totals 14 residues. The germline V gene has CDR1 SGHRS and CDR2 YFSETQ. CDR3: CASMSAPSSDEQFF. DNA of the CDR3: TGCGCCAGCATGTCCGCTCCTTCGAGCGATGAGCAGTTCTTC.

The chain has TRBV9 and TRBJ1-4; TRBD1 is a possible D gene (6 bases). Looked up from germline, CDR1 is SGDLS and CDR2 is YYNGEE. The length of the CDR3 is 15 residues. V was shortened by 2 bases and J by 0 bases, with 8 bases between the two germline ends. CDR3 amino acids: CASSVDSATNEKLFF. DNA of the CDR3: TGTGCCAGCAGCGTGGACAGCGCAACTAATGAAAAACTGTTTTTT.

This clone has only one observation. This chain joins TRBV4-3 and TRBJ2-5; 7 bases are shared with TRBD1. The germline CDR1 and CDR2 sequences are LGHNA and YSLEER. The V gene end was trimmed by 0 bases and the J gene end by 5 bases; junction bases not matched to a gene: 6. The length of the CDR3 is 15 residues. For the CDR3, the DNA is TGCGCCAGCAGCCAAGATACACAGGGGCGGGAGACCCAGTACTTC. Encoded protein: CASSQDTQGRETQYF.